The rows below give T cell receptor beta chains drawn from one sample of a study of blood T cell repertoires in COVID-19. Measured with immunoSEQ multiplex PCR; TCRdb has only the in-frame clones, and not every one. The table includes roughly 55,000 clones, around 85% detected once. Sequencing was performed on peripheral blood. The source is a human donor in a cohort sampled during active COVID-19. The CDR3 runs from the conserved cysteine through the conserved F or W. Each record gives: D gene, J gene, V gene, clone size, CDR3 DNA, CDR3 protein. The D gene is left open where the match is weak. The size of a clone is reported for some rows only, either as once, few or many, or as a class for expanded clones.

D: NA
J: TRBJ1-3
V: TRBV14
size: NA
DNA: TGTGCCAGCAGCCAGCAAGCTCTTGGAAACACCATATATTTT
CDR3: CASSQQALGNTIYF

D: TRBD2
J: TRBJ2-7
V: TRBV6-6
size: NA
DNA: TGTGCCAGCAGTTTTCCCGGGACTAGCGGGAGCCGCGAGCAGTACTTC
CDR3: CASSFPGTSGSREQYF

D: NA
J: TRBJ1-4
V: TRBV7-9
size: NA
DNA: TGTGCCAGCAGCTTGCGGGGGTCTAATGAAAAACTGTTTTTT
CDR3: CASSLRGSNEKLFF

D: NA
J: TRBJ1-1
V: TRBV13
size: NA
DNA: TGTGCCAGCAGCTTACAGGGGCTGAACACTGAAGCTTTCTTT
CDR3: CASSLQGLNTEAFF

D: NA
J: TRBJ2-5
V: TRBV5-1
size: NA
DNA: TGCGCCAGCAGCTTCCTTAGGCGGGAGACCCAGTACTTC
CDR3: CASSFLRRETQYF

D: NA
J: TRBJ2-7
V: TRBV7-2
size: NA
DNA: TGTGCCAGCAGCCCCCCTCTGAGCAGAGCGTACGAGCAGTACTTC
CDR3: CASSPPLSRAYEQYF

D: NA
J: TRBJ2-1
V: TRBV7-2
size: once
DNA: TGTGCCAGCAGCTTAAAAGCGGTCAATGAGCAGTTCTTC
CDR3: CASSLKAVNEQFF

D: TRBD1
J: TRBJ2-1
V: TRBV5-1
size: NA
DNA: TGCGCCAGCAGCCCCCGGGACAGGGGACGTGAGCAGTTCTTC
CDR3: CASSPRDRGREQFF

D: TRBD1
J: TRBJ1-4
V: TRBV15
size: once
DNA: TGTGCCACCAGCAGAGAAACGGACAGGGAACTGTTTTTT
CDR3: CATSRETDRELFF

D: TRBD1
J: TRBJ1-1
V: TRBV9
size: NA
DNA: TGTGCCAGCAGCGTAGTAGGGACAGGGGGAAACACTGAAGCTTTCTTT
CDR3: CASSVVGTGGNTEAFF

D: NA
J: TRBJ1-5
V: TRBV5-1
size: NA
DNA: TGCGCCAGCAGCCGGGGAGGGGTAGGGCAGCCCCAGCATTTT
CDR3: CASSRGGVGQPQHF

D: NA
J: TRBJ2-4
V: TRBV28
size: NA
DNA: TGTGCCAGCTCCTATCTGAGAGGTCTGAACATTCAGTACTTC
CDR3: CASSYLRGLNIQYF

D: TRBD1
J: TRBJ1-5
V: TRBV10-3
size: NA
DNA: TGTGCCATCAGCCCACAGGGGGCCCATCCTTCTTATAGCAATCAGCCCCAGCATTTT
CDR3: CAISPQGAHPSYSNQPQHF

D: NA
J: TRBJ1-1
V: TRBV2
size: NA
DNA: TGTGCCAGCAAAAAGGAGGGAACCGACCCCCTGGGAGCTTTCTTT
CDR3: CASKKEGTDPLGAFF

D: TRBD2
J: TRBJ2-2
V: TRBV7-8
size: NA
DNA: TGTGCCAGCACCTTAGGATGGCTAGCGGGTACCGGGGAGCTGTTTTTT
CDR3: CASTLGWLAGTGELFF

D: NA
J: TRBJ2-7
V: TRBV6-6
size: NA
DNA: TGTGCCAGCAGTTACAGGGCGGGTCGCTACGAGCAGTACTTC
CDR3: CASSYRAGRYEQYF

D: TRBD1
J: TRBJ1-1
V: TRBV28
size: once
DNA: TGTGCCAGCAGTTCCGGGACAGGGCTTTTTGGTTTCTTT
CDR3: CASSSGTGLFGFF

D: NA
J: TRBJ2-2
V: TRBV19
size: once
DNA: TGTGCCAGTAGTATCTTACTGAACACCGGGGAGCTGTTTTTT
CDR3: CASSILLNTGELFF

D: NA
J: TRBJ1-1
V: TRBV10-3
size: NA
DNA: TGTGCCATCAGAGCTCAACAGGGTCCGAACACTGAAGCTTTCTTT
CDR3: CAIRAQQGPNTEAFF

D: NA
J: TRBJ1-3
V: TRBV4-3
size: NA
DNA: TGCGCCAGCAGCCAAGATCAGGGAGGCTCAACGGCAGGAAACACCATATATTTT
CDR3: CASSQDQGGSTAGNTIYF

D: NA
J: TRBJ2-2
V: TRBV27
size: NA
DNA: TGTGCCAGCAGTTTACCAGGGGTGGGCACCGGGGAGCTGTTTTTT
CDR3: CASSLPGVGTGELFF

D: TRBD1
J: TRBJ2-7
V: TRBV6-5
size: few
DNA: TGTGCCAGCAGTAGGGACAGCATCTACGAGCAGTACTTC
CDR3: CASSRDSIYEQYF

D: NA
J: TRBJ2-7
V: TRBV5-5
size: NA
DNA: TGTGCCAGCAGCTTGGGGCTCCAATTGAGGGAGCAGTACTTC
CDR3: CASSLGLQLREQYF

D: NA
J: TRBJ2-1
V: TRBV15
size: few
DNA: TGTGCCACCAGCAGAGCCAGGGGAAATGAGCAGTTCTTC
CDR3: CATSRARGNEQFF

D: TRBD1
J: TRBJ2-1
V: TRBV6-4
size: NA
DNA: TGTGCCAGCAGTGGGGGACAGGGGGCGAGTGAGCAGTTCTTC
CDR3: CASSGGQGASEQFF

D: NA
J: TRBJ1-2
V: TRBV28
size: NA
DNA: TGTGCCAGCAGTTTAGCCTCAGGGTTGAGGTATGGCTACACCTTC
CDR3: CASSLASGLRYGYTF

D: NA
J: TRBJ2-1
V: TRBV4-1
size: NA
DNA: TGCGCCAGCAGCCAAGTCGACAGGAACCACAATGAGCAGTTCTTC
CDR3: CASSQVDRNHNEQFF

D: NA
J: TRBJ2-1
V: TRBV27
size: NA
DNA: TGTGCCAGCAGTTTAATGGGGAGCTCCTACAATGAGCAGTTCTTC
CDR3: CASSLMGSSYNEQFF

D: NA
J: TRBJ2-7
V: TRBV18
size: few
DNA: TGTGCCAGCTCACGCACCCTCGGCGGGCGCTCCTACGAGCAGTACTTC
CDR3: CASSRTLGGRSYEQYF

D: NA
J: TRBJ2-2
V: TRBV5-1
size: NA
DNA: TGCGCCAGCAGCTCCCAACAGGGACCCGGGGAGCTGTTTTTT
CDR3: CASSSQQGPGELFF

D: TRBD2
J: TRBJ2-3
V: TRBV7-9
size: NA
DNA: TGTGCCAGCAGCTTGACTAGCATCGATACGCAGTATTTT
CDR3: CASSLTSIDTQYF

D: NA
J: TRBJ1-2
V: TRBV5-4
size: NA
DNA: TGTGCCAGCAGCGGACAGAACTATGGCTACACCTTC
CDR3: CASSGQNYGYTF

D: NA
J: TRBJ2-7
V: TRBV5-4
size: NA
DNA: TGTGCCAGCAGCCAGGGACTGTCCTACGAGCAGTACTTC
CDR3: CASSQGLSYEQYF

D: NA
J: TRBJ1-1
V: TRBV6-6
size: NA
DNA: TGTGCCAGCAGCCTTGTTCAGTTTGAAGCTTTCTTT
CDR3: CASSLVQFEAFF

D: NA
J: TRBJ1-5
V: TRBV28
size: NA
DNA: TGTGCCAGCAGTTCCTTAAATCAGCCCCAGCATTTT
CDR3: CASSSLNQPQHF

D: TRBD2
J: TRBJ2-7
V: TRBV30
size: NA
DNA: TGTGCCTGGGGGGGACTAGCGGGAAACTACGAGCAGTACTTC
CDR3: CAWGGLAGNYEQYF